The 5 T cell receptor beta chains reported below all come from one sample, sequenced in a study of blood T cell repertoires in COVID-19. Sequencing used immunoSEQ multiplex PCR; TCRdb keeps in-frame clones, though not all of them. This repertoire shows approximately 210,000 clones, approximately 85% found once; its top ten account for about 12%. The sample taken for sequencing was PBMCs or T cells enriched from blood (not recorded which). Receptor source: a man aged 40-49 years who had recovered from COVID-19.

V usage is TRBV6-5 and J usage is TRBJ2-7; possibly TRBD2 for D (6 bases). Trimming removed 0 bases from V and 6 bases from J, with 12 bases in between. This CDR3 region has 14 residues. Germline-derived CDR1 and CDR2 are MNHEY and SVGAGI. CDR3 nucleotide sequence: TGTGCCAGCAGTTACTCCTCTAGCGCGAGCGAGCAGTACTTC. It encodes CASSYSSSASEQYF.

The rearrangement uses TRBV25-1 and TRBJ1-4, with D unclear. The CDR3 runs 14 residues. Trimming removed 4 bases at V and 10 bases at J, with 16 bases between. Germline V gene sequence: CDR1 MGHDK, CDR2 SYGVNS. The CDR3 loop reads CASSVGTGLGKLFF. In DNA form, the CDR3 reads TGTGCCAGCAGTGTGGGTACGGGATTAGGAAAACTGTTTTTT.

The chain recombines TRBV5-1 with TRBJ2-7; D is uncertain. Trimming cost V 2 bases and J 1 base, with 7 bases left between them. This CDR3 region has 13 residues. Germline V gene data show CDR1 as SGHRS and CDR2 as YFSETQ. CDR3 loop: CASSFAGSYEQYF. CDR3 sequence (DNA): TGCGCCAGCAGCTTTGCCGGGTCCTACGAGCAGTACTTC.

The chain couples TRBV4-2 to TRBJ1-4; 10 nucleotides match TRBD1. The germline V gene has CDR1 LGHNA and CDR2 YNFKEQ. J gave up 4 bases and V 5 bases, and 4 bases lay outside the gene matches. This CDR3 has 15 amino acids. As DNA, the CDR3 is TGTGCCAGCAGCGACTGGGACAGGGGTAATGAAAAACTGTTTTTT. Translated, it gives CASSDWDRGNEKLFF.

The chain carries TRBV6-5 and TRBJ1-2; D unresolved. Germline V gene data show CDR1 as MNHEY and CDR2 as SVGAGI. This CDR3 comprises 13 residues. V shed 8 bases and J shed 6 bases, with 16 bases lying between them. The CDR3 here is CASSYGGRDGYTF. DNA of the CDR3: TGTGCCAGCTCCTATGGAGGGCGGGATGGCTACACCTTC.